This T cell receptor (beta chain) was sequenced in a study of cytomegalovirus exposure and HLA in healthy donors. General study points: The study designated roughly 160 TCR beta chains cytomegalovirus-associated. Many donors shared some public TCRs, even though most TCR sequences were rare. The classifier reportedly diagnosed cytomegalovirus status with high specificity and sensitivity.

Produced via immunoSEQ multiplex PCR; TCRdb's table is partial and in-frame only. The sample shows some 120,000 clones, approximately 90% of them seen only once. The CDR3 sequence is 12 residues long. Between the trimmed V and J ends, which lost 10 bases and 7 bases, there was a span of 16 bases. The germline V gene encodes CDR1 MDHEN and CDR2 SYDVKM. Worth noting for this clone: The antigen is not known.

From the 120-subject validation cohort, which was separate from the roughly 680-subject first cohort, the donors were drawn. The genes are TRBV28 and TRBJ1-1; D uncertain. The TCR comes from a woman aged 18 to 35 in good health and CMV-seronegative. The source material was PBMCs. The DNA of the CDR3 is TGTGCCATCAAGTCTGGCCGGAGTGAAGCTTTCTTT. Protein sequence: CAIKSGRSEAFF. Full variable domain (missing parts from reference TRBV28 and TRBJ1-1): DVKVTQSSRYLVKRTGEKVFLECVQDMDHENMFWYRQDPGLGLRLIYFSYDVKMKEKGDIPEGYSVSREKKERFSLILESASTNQTSMYLCAIKSGRSEAFFGQGTRLTVV.